Detailed here is one T cell receptor (beta chain). Assay used: immunoSEQ multiplex PCR; TCRdb lists only in-frame clones, some missing. This repertoire shows more than 95,000 clones, approximately 90% found once; its top ten account for about 18%. Unmatched junction bases numbered 0, after V lost 5 bases and J lost 8 bases. Germline V CDR1 and CDR2: LGHDT, YNNKEL (reference sequence). This CDR3 is built from 12 residues. The record originates from a study of control samples from healthy donors and cancer patients. The rearrangement links TRBV3-1 (or the pseudogene TRBV3-2) to TRBJ1-4; 9 nucleotides line up with TRBD1. The clonotype comes from a man between 60 and 75 years old with lung cancer. The source material was PBMCs. In DNA, the CDR3 is TGTGCCAGCAGCACAGGGGGCGAAAAACTGTTTTTT. It specifies CASSTGGEKLFF.